What follows are 14 T cell receptor beta chains derived from one specimen sequenced in a study of shared clonotypes between healthy human individuals. The assay was immunoSEQ multiplex PCR, and TCRdb's table has in-frame clones only and misses some. The sample yields about 460,000 clones, roughly 80% seen once. Sequenced material: PBMCs. The source of these receptors is a woman aged 40 to 50 in good health. Some clones in this sample may be carry-over from other donors' samples.

V is TRBV7-9 and J is TRBJ2-7; tentatively, D is TRBD1 or TRBD2 (5 bases each). Trimming removed 5 bases at V and 5 bases at J, with 13 bases between. Germline CDR1 and CDR2: SEHNR and FQNEAQ (reference sequence). The CDR3 contains 13 residues. The DNA of the CDR3 is TGTGCCAGCAGCCCATCTTGGGGGAACGAGCAGTACTTC. Translated: CASSPSWGNEQYF.

The chain has TRBV18 and TRBJ1-4; no reliable D call. The CDR3 extends over 12 amino acids. Germline loops: CDR1 KGHSH, CDR2 LQKENI. V was shortened by 3 bases and J by 8 bases, with 7 bases between the two germline ends. CDR3 coding DNA: TGTGCCAGCTCACCGCAAGGGGAAAAACTGTTTTTT. This gives the protein CASSPQGEKLFF.

The J gene is TRBJ1-2, the V gene TRBV6-4; no definite D call. Germline V gene data show CDR1 as MRHNA and CDR2 as SNTAGT. This CDR3 is built from 14 residues. Trimming cost V 6 bases and J 1 base, with 12 bases left between them. The CDR3 DNA reads TGTGCCAGCAGGGCGGACTCTTATAACTATGGCTACACCTTC. This gives the protein CASRADSYNYGYTF.

This chain uses TRBV4-2 with TRBJ2-7, with 7 bases matching TRBD1. The CDR3 consists of 15 residues. J lost 6 bases, V lost 2 bases, and 10 bases had no gene match. Germline CDR1 reads LGHNA; CDR2 reads YNFKEQ. The CDR3 DNA reads as TGTGCCAGCAGCCAACTCCGACAGGGTGGGGGCGAGCAGTACTTC. This translates into CASSQLRQGGGEQYF.

V usage is TRBV5-4 and J usage is TRBJ2-4; D not resolved. V lost 4 bases to trimming and J lost 0 bases, with 20 bases between them. The CDR3 sequence is 18 residues long. Germline-derived CDR1 and CDR2 are SGHNT and YYREEE (reference sequence). CDR3 in DNA: TGTGCCAGCAGCCTCACAGACATTACTCAGTTAGCCAAAAACATTCAGTACTTC. Residues: CASSLTDITQLAKNIQYF.

The chain employs TRBV9 and TRBJ1-1; D is possibly TRBD1 (5 bases). Trimming pared 0 bases from V and 3 bases from J, leaving 9 bases between. Germline CDR1 is SGDLS and CDR2 is YYNGEE. The CDR3 covers 14 residues. CDR3 coding DNA: TGTGCCAGCAGCGTAGGACAGACCTACACTGAAGCTTTCTTT. Amino acids: CASSVGQTYTEAFF.

This chain uses TRBV12-5 with TRBJ1-6; a weak D match, TRBD1 (6 bases). This CDR3 has 14 amino acids. V shed 8 bases and J shed 8 bases, with 16 bases lying between them. Germline CDR1 is LGHNT and CDR2 is FRNRAP. DNA of the CDR3: TGTGCTAGTCCACGTTGGGGGCGGGATTCACCCCTCCACTTT. It encodes CASPRWGRDSPLHF. Full variable domain (rest looked up from reference TRBV12-5 and TRBJ1-6): DARVTQTPRHKVTEMGQEVTMRCQPILGHNTVFWYRQTMMQGLELLAYFRNRAPLDDSGMPKDRFSAEMPDATLATLKIQPSEPRDSAVYFCASPRWGRDSPLHFGNGTRLTVT.

This clone was found a few times. The chain combines TRBV28 with TRBJ2-7; tentatively, D is TRBD1 (6 bases). The CDR3 has 13 residues. Trimming removed 6 bases at V and 2 bases at J, with 11 bases between. Germline CDR1 is MDHEN and CDR2 is SYDVKM. In DNA form, the CDR3 reads TGTGCCAGCAGACGACAGGATGCCTACGAGCAGTACTTC. Translation gives CASRRQDAYEQYF. Supplemented by reference TRBV28 and TRBJ2-7, the full variable domain reads DVKVTQSSRYLVKRTGEKVFLECVQDMDHENMFWYRQDPGLGLRLIYFSYDVKMKEKGDIPEGYSVSREKKERFSLILESASTNQTSMYLCASRRQDAYEQYFGPGTRLTVT.

J is TRBJ1-2 and V is TRBV7-2; D possibly corresponds to TRBD1 (5 bases). The CDR3 has 14 amino acids. Trimming removed 5 bases from V and 5 bases from J, with 15 bases in between. Looked up from germline, CDR1 is SGHTA and CDR2 is FQGNSA. CDR3 sequence: CASSLPGGFYGYTF. CDR3 coding DNA: TGTGCCAGCAGCCTCCCCGGGGGATTTTATGGCTACACCTTC.

Many counts were recorded for this clone. CDR3: CASRVAGGQGGFF. The CDR3 DNA follows: TGTGCCAGCAGAGTAGCGGGAGGGCAGGGGGGGTTCTTC. V usage is TRBV2 and J usage is TRBJ2-1; 11 bases line up with TRBD2. Germline V gives CDR1 SNHLY, CDR2 FYNNEI. This CDR3 comprises 13 residues. Losses at the gene ends were 6 bases for V and 15 bases for J; bases not matched to a gene: 10.

The chain combines TRBV11-2 with TRBJ1-1; D possibly corresponds to TRBD1 (5 bases). V shed 3 bases and J shed 4 bases, with 15 bases lying between them. The CDR3 has 15 amino acids. Germline V gene lookup returns CDR1 SGHAT and CDR2 FQNNGV. The CDR3 region has the DNA TGTGCCAGCAGCTTCCTCAAAGGCGGGGGCACTGAAGCTTTCTTT. Amino acid sequence: CASSFLKGGGTEAFF.

In this sample, this clone turned up once. The V gene is TRBV21-1, the J gene TRBJ1-3. TRBV21-1 is marked as a pseudogene. This CDR3 spans 15 amino acids. CDR3 sequence: CASSTGSSSGNTIYF. In nucleotides, the CDR3 is TGTGCCAGCAGCACTGGCAGCAGCTCTGGAAACACCATATATTTT.

The table lists this clone with a count of one. The CDR3 reads CASSQRLGLDSYEQYF. The CDR3 DNA is TGTGCCAGCAGTCAGAGGTTGGGACTAGACTCCTACGAGCAGTACTTC. The chain recombines TRBV2 with TRBJ2-7; TRBD2 matches 8 bases. The germline V gene encodes CDR1 SNHLY and CDR2 FYNNEI. V was pared by 5 bases and J by 0 bases, with 9 bases of the junction left unmatched. The CDR3 consists of 16 residues.

This clone was seen a single time. V is TRBV6-1 and J is TRBJ2-7; D may be TRBD1 or TRBD2 (5 bases each). This CDR3 has 13 residues. Germline CDR1 MNHNS, CDR2 SASEGT. Trimming took off 5 bases at V and 3 bases at J, with 11 bases between the two ends. The CDR3 region has the DNA TGTGCCAGCAGTACGGGACCATACTACGAGCAGTACTTC. It translates to CASSTGPYYEQYF.